This record covers a single T cell receptor (beta chain). The data originate from a study of blood T cell repertoires in COVID-19. In Seattle, patients joined the study during active infection and were tracked longitudinally. Germline CDR1 and CDR2: LGHDT and YNNKEL (reference sequence). The CDR3 length is 15 residues. V was cut by 7 bases and J by 1 base, with 16 bases left in between. Sequencing used immunoSEQ multiplex PCR; TCRdb keeps in-frame clones, though not all of them. The top ten hold less than 9% of the sample, which has just over 350,000 clones, less than 90% seen once. This TCR was sampled from a woman between 55 and 75 years old with COVID-19, enrolled during active disease. Material for sequencing was peripheral blood. V gene TRBV3-1 (or the pseudogene TRBV3-2) combines with J gene TRBJ1-2; possibly TRBD1 for D (5 bases). CDR3: CASTPRGGINYGYTF. CDR3 DNA: TGTGCCAGCACCCCAAGGGGAGGGATTAACTATGGCTACACCTTC.